The TCR beta chain under discussion was sequenced for a study of T-cell reconstitution after alpha-beta-depleted transplantation in children. Unique molecular identifiers were incorporated when the TCRbeta library was constructed. TCRdb reanalysed the PCR reads using MiXCR and keeps one entry per CDR3 protein. Seen here are fewer than 1 million distinct CDR3 sequences, roughly 15% observed once, and the top ten hold 5%. Whole-study results and caveats: Two months or so post-transplant, alpha-beta T cells reportedly derived from several hundred expanded graft clones.

This clonotype was seen ten or more times. The antigen is unknown. This clonotype originated in a male patient between 10 and 17 years old who had a stem cell transplant for acute lymphoblastic leukemia, so the T cells may come from the graft donor. The specimen was PBMCs, mostly from graft donor cells, collected 360 days after TCRalphabeta/CD19-depleted stem cell transplant.

The CDR3, as DNA: TGTGCCAGCAGTTACTCTGCTAGCGGGAGTGTCTATGAGCAGTTCTTC. Translation gives CASSYSASGSVYEQFF. The J gene is TRBJ2-1, the V gene TRBV6-2 or TRBV6-3, with 10 bases fitting TRBD2. V lost 0 bases to trimming and J lost 8 bases; unmatched junction nucleotides: 7. CDR3 length: 16 amino acids. From germline, CDR1 is MNHEY and CDR2 SVGEGT.